Presented here are 5 T cell receptor beta chains from one specimen sequenced in a study of T cell responses to AZD1222 COVID-19 vaccine (dated by TCRdb to the early 2020s). Preparation of the library involved the immunoSEQ multiplex PCR assay. TCRdb provides this immuneACCESS table in a form limited to in-frame rearrangements. Some clones are lacking; in checked studies, under half of them reflect an unresolved V gene, and why the rest are absent is not known. For this sample there are about 150,000 clones; about nine tenths appear just once. Of the sample, about 1.8% falls within the top ten clones. The time point label of this sample denotes: about 28 days (+/-7) after the second vaccine dose. The input for sequencing was peripheral blood, taken 28 days after the second AZD1222 dose. These receptors all stem from an adult who received the AZD1222 COVID-19 vaccine.

This chain joins TRBV30 and TRBJ2-7, with a weak D call TRBD1 (8 bases). The CDR3 totals 17 residues. Per germline, CDR1 GTSNPN and CDR2 SVGIG (reference sequence). Trimming removed 5 bases from V and 0 bases from J, with 23 bases in between. DNA of the CDR3: TGTGCCTGGGGGGGGGACGACAGGGGCCTTAGCTCCTACGAGCAGTACTTC. The encoded protein is CAWGGDDRGLSSYEQYF.

The V gene is TRBV28, the J gene TRBJ1-5; D is perhaps TRBD1 (6 bases). Germline-derived CDR1 and CDR2 are MDHEN and SYDVKM. The CDR3 has 21 residues. The V gene lost 3 bases and the J gene lost 0 bases, with 27 bases spanning the gap. This CDR3 is CASSLSSRTGTRSYSNQPQHF. The CDR3 DNA reads TGTGCCAGCAGTTTGTCCAGTCGAACTGGGACAAGGTCGTATAGCAATCAGCCCCAGCATTTT.

The chain links TRBV28 to TRBJ1-6; 7 bases fit TRBD1. The V and J ends lost 8 bases and 8 bases, in that order; junction bases with no gene match: 6. The CDR3 runs to 13 residues. The germline V gene has CDR1 MDHEN and CDR2 SYDVKM. The CDR3 spells CASVRQGDSPLHF. As DNA, the CDR3 is TGTGCCAGCGTAAGGCAGGGGGATTCACCCCTCCACTTT.

The V call is TRBV4-1, the J call TRBJ1-5; D is unclear. The CDR3 totals 12 residues. Germline assignment: CDR1 MGHRA and CDR2 YSYEKL. V was cut by 1 base and J by 4 bases, with 2 bases left in between. The CDR3 coding sequence is TGCGCCAGCAGCCAAGGAAATCAGCCCCAGCATTTT. Its protein product is CASSQGNQPQHF.

The chain uses TRBV27 and TRBJ2-7; 7 bases line up with TRBD2. Germline lookup yields CDR1 MNHEY and CDR2 SMNVEV (reference sequence). This CDR3 spans 14 amino acids. J gave up 2 bases and V 5 bases, and 6 bases lay outside the gene matches. CDR3 coding DNA: TGTGCCAGCAGTCGCGGGAGCCAGACCTACGAGCAGTACTTC. Translation gives CASSRGSQTYEQYF.